The source of this T cell receptor beta chain is a study of cytotoxic CD8 clonotypes in ibrutinib-treated CLL. Using immunoSEQ multiplex PCR, the repertoire was profiled, and TCRdb retains in-frame clones only, with some absent. Of 15,000 to 20,000 clones in the sample, around 67% were seen once. About this clone: Its antigen is undetermined.

Findings and caveats of the study: Against age-matched healthy donors, baseline clonality ran higher and tracked circulating CD8+ T-cell counts.

Deletions cut 5 bases from V and 14 bases from J, with 23 bases between. This CDR3 is built from 14 residues. Germline V gives CDR1 SGHTA, CDR2 FQGNSA. This clonotype originated in a human donor with chronic lymphocytic leukemia. This specimen was PBMCs, taken before ibrutinib treatment. J is TRBJ2-3 and V is TRBV7-2; tentative D call: TRBD1 (5 bases). The CDR3 here is CASSAVTDTIRPYF. Written as DNA, the CDR3 is TGTGCCAGCAGCGCCGTGACGGACACCATTCGCCCGTATTTT.